This is a list of T cell receptor beta chains from one sample in a study of cytomegalovirus exposure and HLA in healthy donors. The table came from immunoSEQ multiplex PCR; TCRdb's copy has only in-frame clones and leaves some out. This sample has fewer than 250,000 clones; about 87% occur once, and the top ten carry 2.6%. Sequenced sample: PBMCs. These receptors came from a man aged 18 to 35 in good health and CMV-seronegative. Each CDR3 is given with its conserved first and last residue. The size of a clone is reported for some rows only, either as once, few or many, or as a class for expanded clones.

few,TRBV27,CASSSAGEGIEGYTF
.,TRBV5-1,CASNGLAGGDNEQFF
.,TRBV4-3,CASSPGTGLSSGNTIYF
once,TRBV6-9,CASSSFQREWEQYF
.,TRBV4-3,CASSQDQKGGYEQYF
.,TRBV6-5,CASSYTGGTSYGYTF
.,TRBV9,CASNAGDSYNEQFF
.,TRBV25-1,CASSGGLNTEAFF
.,TRBV2,CASSSAETEAFF
.,TRBV6-5,CASSYSRADEQFF
.,TRBV5-1,CASSLGQGHPYEQYF
once,TRBV7-3,CASSLISSGSGGELFF
.,TRBV11-2,CASSLGHRGKGTDTQYF
once,TRBV9,CASRWVPGFVNTEAFF
.,TRBV27,CASSFGTANTEAFF
.,TRBV5-1,CASSLSGAYNEQFF
.,TRBV10-1,CASSEQPGADYEQYF
.,TRBV10-3,CAIRQGASEAFF
.,TRBV5-6,CASRNVMGGYTF
.,TRBV11-2,CASSLVTTTLIHSPLHF
many,TRBV9,CASNTDSSYEQYF
.,TRBV4-1,CASSQNRREETQYF
.,TRBV7-6,CASSFSAGDLNTEAFF
.,TRBV19,CASSKGQYYEQYF
.,TRBV29-1,CSVDRGGTDTQYF
.,TRBV5-1,CASSPEGHLVTNTEAFF
few,TRBV18,CASSQSRDRSYGYTF
.,TRBV5-3,CARSSRQGLDNEQFF
.,TRBV28,CASSSQGRGIQETQYF
.,TRBV5-6,CASSLSFRVGQGAGEQYF
.,TRBV28,CASSLTGYYGYTF